This T cell receptor beta chain was profiled in a study of PD-L1 blockade in urothelial cancer. Study details: A median tumor sample held about 1,400 T cells and some 1,000 unique TCRs. Study-level points and caveats: Each patient had one FFPE tumor sample, not collected immediately before treatment.

Germline CDR1 and CDR2: KGHSH and LQKENI. V lost 3 bases to trimming and J lost 7 bases; unmatched junction nucleotides: 4. The CDR3 runs to 14 residues. Some clones are missing from TCRdb's copy, which holds only in-frame ones; the method was immunoSEQ multiplex PCR. The sample includes approximately 2,500 clones, roughly 33% of them seen just once. For this clone: The antigen remains unidentified.

This TCR was sampled from a man between 65 and 85 years old with urothelial cancer. The input for sequencing was tumor tissue, taken before atezolizumab (anti-PD-L1) treatment. This chain joins TRBV18 and TRBJ1-5; 9 nucleotides align to TRBD1. The CDR3 DNA sequence: TGTGCCAGCTCACCGGGACAGGGAAGGCAGCCCCAGCATTTT. Translating gives CASSPGQGRQPQHF.